These T cell receptor beta chains were read from a single sample in a study of T-cell memory formation after mild COVID-19. TCRdb itself ran the 5' RACE reads through MiXCR, one entry per CDR3 protein. The sample consists of around 340,000 distinct CDR3 sequences, 15% to 20% of them appearing once. Sequenced input: PBMCs or a T cell subset sorted from them (not recorded which). These TCRs come from a man between 18 and 29 years old who had mild COVID-19 (a few samples of this study predate the infection). Cell type and time point are not known. The conserved cysteine and the conserved F or W are not part of the CDR3 here.

>TRBV9
ASSVGGANSGELF
>TRBV20-1
SAPPQSNYGYT
>TRBV7-9
ASTSQGGSYGYT
>TRBV6-1
ASSMGLAGGADTGELF
>TRBV6-2/TRBV6-3
ASSNVNTEAF
>TRBV4-1
ASSQDEFATNEKLF
>TRBV29-1
SAGGEGQKGTEAF
>TRBV7-3
ASSSRTSGNTDTQY
>TRBV7-7
ASSSRGTQY
>TRBV7-2
ASSPTGQGGQPQH
>TRBV7-9
ASSLPGGGEQY
>TRBV12-3/TRBV12-4
ASSLFGGVGELF
>TRBV6-5
ASTRGGRGPQH
>TRBV7-2
ASSVNRGQLGTEAF
>TRBV12-3/TRBV12-4
ASSPQGLQAYEQY
>TRBV11-2
ASSPRDRGDGYT
>TRBV7-2
ASSLIGQVAKNIQY
>TRBV5-6
ASSFLTSPKTSTDTQY
>TRBV6-6
ASSRDSSNYGYT
>TRBV21-1
ATKTANTGELF
>TRBV5-4
ASSDATGSGNTIY
>TRBV25-1
ASSDLSGRFTDTQY
>TRBV20-1
SARGGQGDNQPQH
>TRBV19
ASSIGDTQY
>TRBV18
ASSPTSGGRNEQF
>TRBV29-1
SVETRSKRTDTQY
>TRBV20-1
SASRATYEQY
>TRBV14
ASSQSWQPIYGYT
>TRBV10-3
AISDSRGAQETQY
>TRBV9
ASSVGRSSYEQY
>TRBV28
ASNNQNTDTQY
>TRBV11-1
ASSLGASGGANEQF
>TRBV5-1
ASSLGGGSYNEQF
>TRBV2
ASSDTGDYT
>TRBV4-1
ASSQGNNRGTDTQY
>TRBV28
ASTPAGNNEQF
>TRBV6-5
ASSSGRGNQPQH
>TRBV5-5
ASSLVALAVQETQY
>TRBV6-1
ASRPYFGGNTGELF
>TRBV5-4
ASSTVLAGGPYEQF
>TRBV11-2
ASSPTGIPNYGYT
>TRBV6-5
ASSYGPNTEAF
>TRBV6-2/TRBV6-3
ASTLGLFGGGTDTQY
>TRBV4-3
ASSQVVQVKKLF
>TRBV12-3/TRBV12-4
ASRGAPGNTIY
>TRBV12-3/TRBV12-4
AIQREGGLTEAF